These 7 T cell receptor beta chains originate from one sample sequenced in a study of regulatory T cells in long-lasting Graves disease. As for time point: newly diagnosed GD, antithyroid drugs for less than 3 months. TCR sequences were obtained from RNA taken from PBMCs. Building of the TCR beta libraries involved iRepertoire HTBI primers and Arm-PCR of CDR3 regions. TCRdb re-called the multiplex PCR reads with MiXCR, one entry per CDR3 protein. The sample consists of some 330,000 distinct CDR3 sequences, 10% to 15% of them appearing once. These data are also associated with another study on T cells in Graves' hyperthyroidism and ophthalmopathy.

The source material was peripheral blood mononuclear cells (PBMCs), sampled at new diagnosis, from a patient treated with antithyroid drugs. Source of these receptors: a young woman with Graves disease.

This clonotype was counted many times. The chain joins TRBV27 to TRBJ2-7, with a tentative D call TRBD1 (9 bases). Trimming stripped 7 bases from V and 2 bases from J, with 18 bases between. The CDR3 length is 15 residues. Germline CDR1 and CDR2: MNHEY and SMNVEV (reference sequence). In nucleotides, the CDR3 is TGTGCCAGCAAGGCGGGGGGACAGGGAACCTACGAGCAGTACGTC. This encodes CASKAGGQGTYEQYV.

There are a few counts of this clonotype. This chain links TRBV4-1 with TRBJ2-7; 8 bases match TRBD1. CDR1 MGHRA and CDR2 YSYEKL come from the germline V gene. The V segment lost 3 bases and the J segment 5 bases; nucleotides outside the gene matches: 6. This CDR3 has 14 amino acids. The CDR3 protein is CASSHRTGLDEQYV. The CDR3, as DNA: TGCGCCAGCAGCCATCGGACAGGGTTGGACGAGCAGTACGTC.

This chain uses TRBV30 with TRBJ1-1, with D unresolved. V was pared by 5 bases and J by 0 bases, with 7 bases between. The CDR3 loop spans 12 amino acids. From germline, CDR1 is GTSNPN and CDR2 SVGIG (reference sequence). CDR3: CAWGELNTEAFF. CDR3 DNA: TGTGCCTGGGGGGAATTGAACACTGAAGCTTTCTTT.

This clonotype was detected many times. The chain is built from TRBV3-1 and TRBJ1-5; no firm D call. This CDR3 has 14 amino acids. Per the germline V gene, CDR1 is LGHDT and CDR2 is YNNKEL (reference sequence). V shed 3 bases and J shed 7 bases, with 13 bases lying between them. The CDR3 DNA reads as TGTGCCAGCAGCCAGGGGATTGCGGCACAGCCCCAGCATTTT. This codes for CASSQGIAAQPQHF.

This clonotype was observed many times. This rearrangement joins TRBV2 to TRBJ1-5; unclear D gene. The length of the CDR3 is 15 residues. The germline V gene has CDR1 SNHLY and CDR2 FYNNEI. Trimming removed 4 bases from V and 7 bases from J, with 17 bases in between. The CDR3 loop reads CASSGVMGLGQPQHF. CDR3 sequence (DNA): TGTGCCAGCAGTGGCGTCATGGGCCTGGGACAGCCCCAGCATTTT.

There are many counts of this clonotype. The rearrangement joins TRBV12-3 or TRBV12-4 to TRBJ1-4; perhaps TRBD1 as D (6 bases). Trimming took off 6 bases at V and 7 bases at J, with 18 bases between the two ends. The CDR3 is made up of 15 amino acids. The CDR3 nucleotides are TGTGCCAGCAGGCGGCTGACAGGTCAGGCTGAAAAACTGTTTTTT. This translates into CASRRLTGQAEKLFF.

This clonotype was counted at least ten times. This rearrangement joins TRBV29-1 to TRBJ2-7, with 10 positions matching TRBD2. Looked up from germline, CDR1 is SQVTM and CDR2 is ANQGSEA. V was pared by 5 bases and J by 6 bases, with 13 bases of the junction left unmatched. The CDR3 has 15 residues. The CDR3 DNA follows: TGCAGCGTTCGCGGAACTAGCGGGGTGCTGCCCGAGCAGTACTTC. Translated: CSVRGTSGVLPEQYF.